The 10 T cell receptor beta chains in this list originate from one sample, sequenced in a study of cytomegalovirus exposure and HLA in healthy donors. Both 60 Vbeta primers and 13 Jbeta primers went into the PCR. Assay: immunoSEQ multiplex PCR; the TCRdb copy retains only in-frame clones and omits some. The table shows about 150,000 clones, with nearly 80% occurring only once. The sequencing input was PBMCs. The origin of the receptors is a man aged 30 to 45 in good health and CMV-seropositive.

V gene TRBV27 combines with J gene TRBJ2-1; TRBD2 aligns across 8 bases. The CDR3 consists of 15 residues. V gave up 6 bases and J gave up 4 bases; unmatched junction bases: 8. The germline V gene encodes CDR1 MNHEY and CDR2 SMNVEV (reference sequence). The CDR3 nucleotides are TGTGCCAGCAGACCCGGGAGGGAGCGATACAATGAGCAGTTCTTC. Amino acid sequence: CASRPGRERYNEQFF.

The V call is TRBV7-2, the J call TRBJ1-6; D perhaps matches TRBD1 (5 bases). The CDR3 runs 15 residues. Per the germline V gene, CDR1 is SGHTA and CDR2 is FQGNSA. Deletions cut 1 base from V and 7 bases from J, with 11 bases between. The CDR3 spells CASSLDRPQNSPLHF. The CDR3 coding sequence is TGTGCCAGCAGCTTAGACAGGCCCCAAAATTCACCCCTCCACTTT.

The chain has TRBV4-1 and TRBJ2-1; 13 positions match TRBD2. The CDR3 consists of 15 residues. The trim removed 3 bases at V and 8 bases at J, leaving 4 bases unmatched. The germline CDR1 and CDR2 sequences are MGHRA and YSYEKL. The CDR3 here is CASSQTSGRFDEQFF. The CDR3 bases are TGCGCCAGCAGCCAGACTAGCGGGAGGTTCGATGAGCAGTTCTTC.

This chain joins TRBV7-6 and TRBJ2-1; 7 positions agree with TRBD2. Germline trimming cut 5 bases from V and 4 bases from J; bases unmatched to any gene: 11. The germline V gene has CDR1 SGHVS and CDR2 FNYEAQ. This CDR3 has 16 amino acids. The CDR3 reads CASSGTMARGYNEQFF. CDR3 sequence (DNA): TGTGCCAGCAGCGGGACTATGGCGCGGGGATACAATGAGCAGTTCTTC.

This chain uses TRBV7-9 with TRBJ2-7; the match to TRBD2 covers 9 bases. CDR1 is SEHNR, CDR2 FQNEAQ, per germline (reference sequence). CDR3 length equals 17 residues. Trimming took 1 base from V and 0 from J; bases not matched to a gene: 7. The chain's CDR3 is CASSLVGRGRASYEQYF. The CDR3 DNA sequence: TGTGCCAGCAGCTTAGTAGGTCGCGGGAGGGCCTCCTACGAGCAGTACTTC.

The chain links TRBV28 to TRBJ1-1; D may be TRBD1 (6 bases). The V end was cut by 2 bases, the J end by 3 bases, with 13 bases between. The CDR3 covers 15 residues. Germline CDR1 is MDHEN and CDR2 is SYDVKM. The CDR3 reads CASSLPEDSDTEAFF. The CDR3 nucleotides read TGTGCCAGCAGTTTACCAGAGGACAGCGACACTGAAGCTTTCTTT.

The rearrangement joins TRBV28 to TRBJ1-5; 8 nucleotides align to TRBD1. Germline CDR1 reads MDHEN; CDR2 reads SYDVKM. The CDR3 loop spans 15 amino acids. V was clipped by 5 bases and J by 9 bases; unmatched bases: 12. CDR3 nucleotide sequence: TGTGCCAGCAGTCCCGGACAGGGAAAACTGGCGCCCCAGCATTTT. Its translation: CASSPGQGKLAPQHF.

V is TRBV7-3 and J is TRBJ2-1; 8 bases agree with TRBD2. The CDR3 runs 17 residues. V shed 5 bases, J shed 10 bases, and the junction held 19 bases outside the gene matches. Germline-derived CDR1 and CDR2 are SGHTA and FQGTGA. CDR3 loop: CASSPHGLQREIPEQFF. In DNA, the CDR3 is TGTGCCAGCAGCCCCCACGGGCTCCAGCGGGAGATCCCCGAGCAGTTCTTC. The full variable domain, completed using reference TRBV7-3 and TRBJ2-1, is GAGVSQTPSNKVTEKGKYVELRCDPISGHTALYWYRQSLGQGPEFLIYFQGTGAADDSGLPNDRFFAVRPEGSVSTLKIQRTERGDSAVYLCASSPHGLQREIPEQFFGPGTRLTVL.

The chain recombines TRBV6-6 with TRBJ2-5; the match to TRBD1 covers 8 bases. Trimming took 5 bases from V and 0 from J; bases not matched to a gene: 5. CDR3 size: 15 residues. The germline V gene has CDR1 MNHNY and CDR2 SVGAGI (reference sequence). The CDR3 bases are TGTGCCAGCAGTCCCCGGACAGGGTACCAAGAGACCCAGTACTTC. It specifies CASSPRTGYQETQYF.

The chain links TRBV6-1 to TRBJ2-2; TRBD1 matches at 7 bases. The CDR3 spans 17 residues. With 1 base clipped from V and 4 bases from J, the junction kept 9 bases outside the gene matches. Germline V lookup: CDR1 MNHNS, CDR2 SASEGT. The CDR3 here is CASSEGRTGVGTGELFF. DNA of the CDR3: TGTGCCAGCAGTGAAGGACGGACAGGCGTGGGCACCGGGGAGCTGTTTTTT.